What follows are 13 T cell receptor beta chains derived from one specimen sequenced in a study of blood T cell repertoires in COVID-19. Only in-frame clones appear in the TCRdb table, and some are missing; sequencing was by immunoSEQ multiplex PCR. The sample lists hundreds of thousands of clones; 81% were seen once. Input material: peripheral blood. The source is a woman at least 80 years old with COVID-19, enrolled during active disease.

The chain links TRBV6-6 to TRBJ2-7, with TRBD1 as a possible D gene (6 bases). The V gene lost 0 bases and the J gene lost 2 bases, with 14 bases spanning the gap. In germline, CDR1 is MNHNY, CDR2 SVGAGI (reference sequence). The CDR3 loop spans 16 amino acids. CDR3: CASSYSLNRETYEQYF. The CDR3 DNA is TGTGCCAGCAGTTACTCGTTAAACAGGGAGACCTACGAGCAGTACTTC.

This clone was recorded a few times. The genes are TRBV19 and TRBJ1-1, with unresolved D. This CDR3 comprises 14 residues. Looked up from germline, CDR1 is LNHDA and CDR2 is SQIVND (reference sequence). The ends were cut back, 7 bases at V and 7 bases at J, with 19 bases in the middle. CDR3 protein: CASMPGDSRNEAFF. In DNA form, the CDR3 reads TGTGCCAGTATGCCCGGGGATTCTAGAAATGAAGCTTTCTTT.

The chain links TRBV5-4 to TRBJ2-4, with D maybe TRBD1 (5 bases). The V gene's germline CDR1 is SGHNT and CDR2 YYREEE (reference sequence). The CDR3 is made up of 16 amino acids. V lost 0 bases and J 0 bases, leaving 10 bases between the germline ends. The CDR3 loop reads CASSLESQGAKNIQYF. CDR3 in DNA: TGTGCCAGCAGCTTGGAATCCCAGGGAGCCAAAAACATTCAGTACTTC. The full variable domain, its missing parts supplied by reference TRBV5-4 and TRBJ2-4, is ETGVTQSPTHLIKTRGQQVTLRCSSQSGHNTVSWYQQALGQGPQFIFQYYREEENGRGNFPPRFSGLQFPNYSSELNVNALELDDSALYLCASSLESQGAKNIQYFGAGTRLSVL.

The genes are TRBV5-1 and TRBJ1-6, with no clear D. Germline lookup yields CDR1 SGHRS and CDR2 YFSETQ. The CDR3 is made up of 15 amino acids. Trimming removed 5 bases at V and 5 bases at J, with 14 bases between. The DNA for the CDR3 is TGCGCCAGCAGAGAGGAAATCACCAATAATTCACCCCTCCACTTT. Protein: CASREEITNNSPLHF.

For this clone: Mismatch with germline at one junction end may stem from a read error. The chain has TRBV5-1 and TRBJ1-1; 9 positions agree with TRBD1. Germline CDR1 and CDR2: SGHRS and YFSETQ. The CDR3 is made up of 15 amino acids. Here the CDR3 DNA reads TGCGCCAGCGGCTTGGGACAGGGATGGGACACTGAAGCTTTCTTT. Translating it yields CASGLGQGWDTEAFF.

V is TRBV20-1 and J is TRBJ2-7; D remains unclear. The CDR3 is 12 residues long. The V end lost 3 bases, the J end lost 1 base, and 7 bases lay between the germline ends. Germline assignment: CDR1 DFQATT and CDR2 SNEGSKA (reference sequence). The CDR3 nucleotides read TGCAGTGCTAGTACCCGGTCCTACGAGCAGTACTTC. It codes for CSASTRSYEQYF.

This chain uses TRBV14 with TRBJ2-3, with 12 bases lining up with TRBD2. V shed 4 bases and J 5 bases; nucleotides not matched to a gene: 10. This CDR3 is built from 17 residues. CDR1 SGHDN and CDR2 FVKESK come from the germline V gene. CDR3 region: CASSLFTSGGPGDTQYF. CDR3 in DNA: TGTGCCAGCAGCCTCTTTACTAGCGGGGGGCCTGGAGATACGCAGTATTTT.

The V call is TRBV7-9, the J call TRBJ1-2; no clear D gene. CDR3 length: 16 amino acids. Per germline, CDR1 SEHNR and CDR2 FQNEAQ (reference sequence). Trimming cost V 4 bases and J 2 bases, with 17 bases left between them. CDR3 residues: CASSSLWVRPNYGYTF. The CDR3 DNA reads as TGTGCCAGCAGCTCCCTCTGGGTGAGGCCCAACTATGGCTACACCTTC. The full variable domain, with the rest looked up from reference TRBV7-9 and TRBJ1-2, is DTGVSQNPRHKITKRGQNVTFRCDPISEHNRLYWYRQTLGQGPEFLTYFQNEAQLEKSRLLSDRFSAERPKGSFSTLEIQRTEQGDSAMYLCASSSLWVRPNYGYTFGSGTRLTVV.

This sequence joins TRBV7-9 and TRBJ2-1; D uncertain. Per germline, CDR1 SEHNR and CDR2 FQNEAQ (reference sequence). V lost 8 bases and J 9 bases, leaving 14 bases between the germline ends. This CDR3 has 12 amino acids. The CDR3 coding sequence is TGTGCCAGCTCCCTAGAGTGGTCTGAGCAGTTCTTC. It yields the protein CASSLEWSEQFF.

The CDR3 reads CASSFRDGGSYGYTF. Written as DNA, the CDR3 is TGTGCCAGCAGTTTCCGTGACGGGGGGTCCTATGGCTACACCTTC. V is TRBV27 and J is TRBJ1-2, with D perhaps TRBD1 (5 bases). This CDR3 has 15 residues. In germline, CDR1 is MNHEY, CDR2 SMNVEV (reference sequence). V was cut by 3 bases and J by 4 bases, with 15 bases left in between.

The chain is built from TRBV2 and TRBJ1-2; unclear D gene. Trimming took off 8 bases at V and 0 bases at J, with 19 bases between the two ends. This CDR3 has 16 amino acids. Per the germline V gene, CDR1 is SNHLY and CDR2 is FYNNEI. CDR3 coding DNA: TGTGCCAGCCTCCTCCTGGGCAGAACGCCTAACTATGGCTACACCTTC. It codes for CASLLLGRTPNYGYTF.

This clone was counted a single time. For the CDR3, the DNA is TGTGCCAGCAGCCCCGGACTAGCGGGAGGGGTTGAGCAGTTCTTC. It is translated as CASSPGLAGGVEQFF. The chain has TRBV5-4 and TRBJ2-1, with 15 nucleotides matching TRBD2. This CDR3 is 15 amino acids long. With 4 bases clipped from V and 9 bases from J, the junction kept 5 bases outside the gene matches. Germline V gene sequence: CDR1 SGHNT, CDR2 YYREEE (reference sequence).

J is TRBJ1-3 and V is TRBV3-1 (or the pseudogene TRBV3-2); no clear D gene. In germline, CDR1 is LGHDT, CDR2 YNNKEL (reference sequence). With 4 bases removed from V and 0 bases from J, the gap between germline ends came to 13 bases. The length of the CDR3 is 16 residues. The CDR3 DNA reads as TGTGCCAGCAGCCCCCCCTGGAGCAGCTCTGGAAACACCATATATTTT. Its protein is CASSPPWSSSGNTIYF.